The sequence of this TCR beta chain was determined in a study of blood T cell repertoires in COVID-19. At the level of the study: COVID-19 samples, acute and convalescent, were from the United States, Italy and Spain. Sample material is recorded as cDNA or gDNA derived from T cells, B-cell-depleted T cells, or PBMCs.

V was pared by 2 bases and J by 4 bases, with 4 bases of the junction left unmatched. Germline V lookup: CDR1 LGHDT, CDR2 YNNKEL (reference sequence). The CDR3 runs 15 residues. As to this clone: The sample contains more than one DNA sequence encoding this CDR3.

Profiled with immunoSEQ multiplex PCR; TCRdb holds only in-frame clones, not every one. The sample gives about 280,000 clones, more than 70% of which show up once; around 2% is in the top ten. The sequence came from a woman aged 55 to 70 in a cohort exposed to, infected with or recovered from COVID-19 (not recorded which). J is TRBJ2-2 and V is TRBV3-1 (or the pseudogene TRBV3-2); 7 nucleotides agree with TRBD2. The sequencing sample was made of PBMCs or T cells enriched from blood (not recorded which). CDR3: CASSQRLAVTGELFF. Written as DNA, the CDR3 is TGTGCCAGCAGCCAACGACTAGCCGTCACCGGGGAGCTGTTTTTT.